A selection of T cell receptor beta chains follows, all from one sample in a study of OX40 agonist ivuxolimab in advanced cancers. The protocol was immunoSEQ multiplex PCR, while the TCRdb copy is restricted to in-frame clones and leaves out a portion. Here the sample spans about 120,000 clones, about nine tenths being singletons. The sequences come from CD4+ or CD8+ T cells sorted from blood, collected in a trial of the OX40 agonist ivuxolimab. These receptors all come from an adult with an advanced solid tumor such as melanoma, head and neck, liver or kidney cancer. The CDR3 runs from the conserved cysteine through the conserved F or W. The D gene is left open where the match is weak. Expanded clones are given a class, and other clones once, few, many or no size at all.

j_gene | v_gene | abundance | d_gene | CDR3nt | CDR3aa
TRBJ2-7 | TRBV7-3 | once | TRBD2 | TGTGCCAGCAGCCAGACCGGGACTAGGGACTACGAGCAGTACTTC | CASSQTGTRDYEQYF
TRBJ1-1 | TRBV4-2 | few | NA | TGTGCCAGCAGCCAACACACCCGGGGGAACACTGAAGCTTTCTTT | CASSQHTRGNTEAFF
TRBJ2-2 | TRBV5-1 | NA | TRBD2 | TGCGCCAGCAGCTTGGCCGGGGCTAGCGGGACCGGGGAGCTGTTTTTT | CASSLAGASGTGELFF
TRBJ2-1 | TRBV2 | medium-sized | NA | TGTGCCAGCAGGGGCTTCAATGAGCAGTTCTTC | CASRGFNEQFF
TRBJ2-7 | TRBV7-9 | NA | NA | TGTGCCAGCAGCTTAGAAGGAGGGCAGTACTTC | CASSLEGGQYF
TRBJ1-1 | TRBV2 | NA | NA | TGTGCCAGCAGTCTACAAGGGACGGTGAACACTGAAGCTTTCTTT | CASSLQGTVNTEAFF
TRBJ2-7 | TRBV11-2 | NA | NA | TGTGCCAGCAGCTTAGCCCCGGGACCAATTCCCTACGAGCAGTACTTC | CASSLAPGPIPYEQYF
TRBJ2-7 | TRBV30 | NA | NA | TGTGCCTGGAGCCGCGAGTTCTACGAGCAGTACTTC | CAWSREFYEQYF
TRBJ2-1 | TRBV5-4 | NA | TRBD2 | TGTGCCAGCAGCTTAGGCCCGGGACTAGCGGGAGTTAATGAGCAGTTCTTC | CASSLGPGLAGVNEQFF
TRBJ2-5 | TRBV19 | NA | NA | TGTGCCAGTAGCGGGAGTCCCCCGGGTGGAGCGACCCAGTACTTC | CASSGSPPGGATQYF
TRBJ2-7 | TRBV7-2 | NA | TRBD1 | TGTGCCAGCAGCTTATATGGTTTTTTTGGGACAGGGGCCTACGAGCAGTACTTC | CASSLYGFFGTGAYEQYF
TRBJ1-3 | TRBV11-2 | NA | NA | TGTGCCAGCAGCTCCCACCGGGGGTCCTACTCTGGAAACACCATATATTTT | CASSSHRGSYSGNTIYF
TRBJ2-1 | TRBV7-9 | NA | TRBD2 | TGTGCCAGCAGCTTAAAGTTACGGACTAGCGGGAGTAAAAATGAGCAGTTCTTC | CASSLKLRTSGSKNEQFF
TRBJ1-2 | TRBV30 | NA | NA | TGTGCCTGGGGAGAAACAGGCTGGAGGAACTATGGCTACACCTTC | CAWGETGWRNYGYTF
TRBJ1-2 | TRBV6-6 | NA | NA | TGTGCCAGCAGTTACGAACGGGACTCCTATGGCTACACCTTC | CASSYERDSYGYTF
TRBJ1-3 | TRBV28 | NA | NA | TGTGCCAGCATGGGGGACTCTGGAAACACCATATATTTT | CASMGDSGNTIYF
TRBJ2-1 | TRBV5-1 | NA | TRBD2 | TGCGCCAGCAGCCTGGGACTAGTGAGCTACAATGAGCAGTTCTTC | CASSLGLVSYNEQFF
TRBJ1-5 | TRBV2 | NA | TRBD1 | TGTGCCAGCAGTGAAGTTTGGACAGGGGGCGGACAGCCCCAGCATTTT | CASSEVWTGGGQPQHF
TRBJ1-2 | TRBV5-4 | NA | NA | TGTGCCAGCAGCCCCCAGGGGTTAGCTAACTATGGCTACACCTTC | CASSPQGLANYGYTF
TRBJ2-3 | TRBV5-6 | NA | NA | TGTGCCAGCTCCCGAAGGGGGGGACTGTTGAATACGCAGTATTTT | CASSRRGGLLNTQYF
TRBJ2-7 | TRBV28 | NA | TRBD2 | TGTGCCAGCAGCCTCGGGAGGGTTATGAACGAGCAGTACTTC | CASSLGRVMNEQYF
TRBJ2-6 | TRBV7-3 | once | NA | TGTGCCAGCAGCTTAGTAGGGGCGCGAGGGGCCAACGTCCTGACTTTC | CASSLVGARGANVLTF
TRBJ1-5 | TRBV27 | few | TRBD1 | TGTGCCAGCAGTTTAATCGGGCCAGGGGGAAGTCGCCAGCCCCAGCATTTT | CASSLIGPGGSRQPQHF
TRBJ1-4 | TRBV28 | NA | TRBD1 | TGTGCCAGCAGCCGGGACAGCCCAACTAATGAAAAACTGTTTTTT | CASSRDSPTNEKLFF
TRBJ1-3 | TRBV2 | NA | NA | TGTGCCAGCTGGCAAAGTTTCTCTGGAAACACCATATATTTT | CASWQSFSGNTIYF
TRBJ1-1 | TRBV7-8 | NA | NA | TGTGCCAGCAGCCCCCAGGCCAACACTGAAGCTTTCTTT | CASSPQANTEAFF
TRBJ2-1 | TRBV7-6 | NA | TRBD1 | TGTGCCAGCAGCCGCAACTACGAAGGGACAGGGACGATTCAGTTCTTC | CASSRNYEGTGTIQFF
TRBJ1-1 | TRBV9 | NA | TRBD1 | TGTGCCAGCAGCGCCCAGGGGGCGGGGCGGACTGGAAACACTGAAGCTTTCTTT | CASSAQGAGRTGNTEAFF
TRBJ1-1 | TRBV5-8 | NA | NA | TGTGCGGCGCGGATGGAGGCCGGGGACACTGAAGCTTTCTTT | CAARMEAGDTEAFF
TRBJ1-1 | TRBV11-2 | NA | NA | TGTGCCAGCAGCTTAGGGTACCGGTACACTGAAGCTTTCTTT | CASSLGYRYTEAFF
TRBJ1-6 | TRBV19 | NA | TRBD1 | TGTGCCAGTAGGACGGGACAGGCCGTTAGGGATTCACCCCTCCACTTT | CASRTGQAVRDSPLHF
TRBJ1-3 | TRBV6-1 | NA | NA | TGTGCCAGCAGTGAAATCGCATCTGGAAACACCATATATTTT | CASSEIASGNTIYF
TRBJ1-6 | TRBV5-8 | NA | TRBD1 | TGTGCCAGCAGCTTCTACAGGGGGAGTTCACCCCTCCACTTT | CASSFYRGSSPLHF
TRBJ2-2 | TRBV7-2 | NA | NA | TGTGCCAGCAGCTTGGGACCGAGAGACACCGGGGAGCTGTTTTTT | CASSLGPRDTGELFF
TRBJ1-1 | TRBV19 | NA | NA | TGTGCCAGTAGTATATTGGGGGGATACACTGAAGCTTTCTTT | CASSILGGYTEAFF
TRBJ2-5 | TRBV18 | NA | NA | TGTGCCAGCTCACCACAACAGGAATATAGCTTGGGGAAACAAGAGACCCAGTACTTC | CASSPQQEYSLGKQETQYF
TRBJ2-1 | TRBV5-5 | NA | NA | TGTGCCAGCAGCTTCCGGGACTCGTCCTACAATGAGCAGTTCTTC | CASSFRDSSYNEQFF
TRBJ2-5 | TRBV7-9 | NA | TRBD2 | TGTGCAGCCACGGGGGGGGTTTCAGAGACCCAGTACTTC | CAATGGVSETQYF